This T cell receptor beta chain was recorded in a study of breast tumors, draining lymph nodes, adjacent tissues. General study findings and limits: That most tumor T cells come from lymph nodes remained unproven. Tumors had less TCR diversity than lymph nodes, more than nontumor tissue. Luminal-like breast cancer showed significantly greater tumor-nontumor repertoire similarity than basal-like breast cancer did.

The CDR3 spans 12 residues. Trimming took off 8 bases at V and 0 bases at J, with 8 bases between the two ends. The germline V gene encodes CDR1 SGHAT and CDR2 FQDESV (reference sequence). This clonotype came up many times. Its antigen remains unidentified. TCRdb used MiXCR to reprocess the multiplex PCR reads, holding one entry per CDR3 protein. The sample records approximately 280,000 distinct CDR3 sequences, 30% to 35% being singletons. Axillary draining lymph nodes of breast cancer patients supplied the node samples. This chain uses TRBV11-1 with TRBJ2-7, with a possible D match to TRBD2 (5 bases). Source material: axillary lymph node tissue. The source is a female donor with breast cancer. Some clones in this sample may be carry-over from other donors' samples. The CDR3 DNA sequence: TGTGCCAGCGCGGGCAGCTCCTACGAGCAGTACTTC. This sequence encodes CASAGSSYEQYF.